These T cell receptor beta chains were read from a single sample in a study of T-cell memory formation after mild COVID-19. A single record per CDR3 protein comes from TCRdb applying MiXCR to the 5' RACE reads. The sample has some 120,000 distinct CDR3 sequences, about 6.5% seen once; the top ten hold around 2%. The sample comprised PBMCs or a T cell subset sorted from them (not recorded which). The source of these receptors is an adult woman who had mild COVID-19 (a few samples of this study predate the infection). Cell type and time point are not known. Each CDR3 is given with its conserved first and last residue. The D gene is left open where the match is weak. Not every row has a clone size; where given, it reads once, few, many or a size class.

cdr3_aa: CASSRTGTGGNQPQHF
cdr3_nt: TGTGCCAGCAGCCGTACCGGGACAGGGGGCAATCAGCCCCAGCATTTT
j_call: TRBJ1-5
clone_size: NA
v_call: TRBV7-8
d_call: TRBD1

cdr3_aa: CSVGGADGGYTF
cdr3_nt: TGCAGCGTAGGTGGGGCTGACGGCGGCTACACCTTC
j_call: TRBJ1-2
clone_size: few
v_call: TRBV29-1
d_call: NA

cdr3_aa: CASSHHNRENYGYTF
cdr3_nt: TGTGCCAGCAGCCACCATAACAGGGAAAACTATGGCTACACCTTC
j_call: TRBJ1-2
clone_size: NA
v_call: TRBV5-6
d_call: NA

cdr3_aa: CASSPGQGINYGYTF
cdr3_nt: TGTGCCAGCTCACCGGGACAGGGGATTAACTATGGCTACACCTTC
j_call: TRBJ1-2
clone_size: few
v_call: TRBV18
d_call: TRBD1

cdr3_aa: CATSSRGGTDTQYF
cdr3_nt: TGTGCCACCAGTTCCCGGGGCGGCACAGATACGCAGTATTTT
j_call: TRBJ2-3
clone_size: few
v_call: TRBV24-1
d_call: NA

cdr3_aa: CASSFGQGSYNEQFF
cdr3_nt: TGTGCCAGCAGCTTCGGACAGGGATCCTACAATGAGCAGTTCTTC
j_call: TRBJ2-1
clone_size: few
v_call: TRBV9
d_call: TRBD1

cdr3_aa: CASSLSLGGGKLTGELFF
cdr3_nt: TGTGCCAGCAGCCTGTCTCTGGGGGGCGGGAAATTGACCGGGGAGCTGTTTTTT
j_call: TRBJ2-2
clone_size: few
v_call: TRBV3-1
d_call: NA

cdr3_aa: CATSHEANVLTF
cdr3_nt: TGTGCCACCAGTCATGAGGCCAACGTCCTGACTTTC
j_call: TRBJ2-6
clone_size: NA
v_call: TRBV24-1
d_call: NA

cdr3_aa: CASSSTGKETQYF
cdr3_nt: TGTGCCAGCAGCTCGACAGGGAAAGAGACCCAGTACTTC
j_call: TRBJ2-5
clone_size: few
v_call: TRBV7-3
d_call: TRBD1

cdr3_aa: CASSFDRGYEQYF
cdr3_nt: TGTGCCAGCAGTTTCGACAGGGGCTACGAGCAGTACTTC
j_call: TRBJ2-7
clone_size: many
v_call: TRBV6-2/TRBV6-3
d_call: TRBD1

cdr3_aa: CASNTAGGNEQFF
cdr3_nt: TGTGCCAGCAATACAGCCGGTGGCAATGAGCAGTTCTTC
j_call: TRBJ2-1
clone_size: NA
v_call: TRBV6-5
d_call: NA

cdr3_aa: CASNEGGHLSGDNVLTF
cdr3_nt: TGTGCCAGTAACGAAGGAGGACATCTCTCTGGGGACAACGTCCTGACTTTC
j_call: TRBJ2-6
clone_size: NA
v_call: TRBV19
d_call: NA

cdr3_aa: CASSPLAGVLYEQYF
cdr3_nt: TGTGCCAGCAGTCCGCTTGCGGGAGTCCTCTACGAGCAGTACTTC
j_call: TRBJ2-7
clone_size: NA
v_call: TRBV27
d_call: TRBD2

cdr3_aa: CASSPLAGGRTDTQYF
cdr3_nt: TGCGCCAGCAGCCCATTAGCGGGGGGCCGCACAGATACGCAGTATTTT
j_call: TRBJ2-3
clone_size: many
v_call: TRBV5-1
d_call: TRBD2

cdr3_aa: CSSFAPGRAEQYF
cdr3_nt: TGCAGTTCCTTTGCCCCGGGCAGGGCTGAGCAGTACTTC
j_call: TRBJ2-7
clone_size: few
v_call: TRBV20-1
d_call: NA

cdr3_aa: CASSFIQGLEQFF
cdr3_nt: TGTGCCAGCAGTTTTATACAGGGTCTTGAGCAGTTCTTC
j_call: TRBJ2-1
clone_size: few
v_call: TRBV12-3/TRBV12-4
d_call: NA

cdr3_aa: CASRSNSGRRNQPQHF
cdr3_nt: TGTGCCAGCAGATCTAACTCAGGTCGTAGGAATCAGCCCCAGCATTTT
j_call: TRBJ1-5
clone_size: NA
v_call: TRBV12-3/TRBV12-4
d_call: NA

cdr3_aa: CSGTDSSYEQYF
cdr3_nt: TGCAGTGGGACGGACAGCTCCTACGAGCAGTACTTC
j_call: TRBJ2-7
clone_size: few
v_call: TRBV20-1
d_call: NA

cdr3_aa: CASSSTVAKNIQYF
cdr3_nt: TGCGCCAGCAGCTCGACGGTAGCCAAAAACATTCAGTACTTC
j_call: TRBJ2-4
clone_size: many
v_call: TRBV5-1
d_call: NA

cdr3_aa: CSASIRTRSSYEQYF
cdr3_nt: TGCAGTGCTAGTATCCGGACTCGGAGCTCCTACGAGCAGTACTTC
j_call: TRBJ2-7
clone_size: few
v_call: TRBV20-1
d_call: NA

cdr3_aa: CASSPSRTSGRFGQYF
cdr3_nt: TGCGCCAGCAGCCCTTCCCGGACTAGCGGGAGATTCGGGCAGTACTTC
j_call: TRBJ2-7
clone_size: few
v_call: TRBV5-1
d_call: TRBD2

cdr3_aa: CASSLPRPREQFF
cdr3_nt: TGTGCCAGCAGCTTACCGAGGCCTCGCGAGCAGTTCTTC
j_call: TRBJ2-1
clone_size: NA
v_call: TRBV7-8
d_call: NA

cdr3_aa: CASSSRTEDMEKLFF
cdr3_nt: TGTGCCAGCAGTTCGAGGACGGAGGATATGGAAAAACTGTTTTTT
j_call: TRBJ1-4
clone_size: many
v_call: TRBV12-3/TRBV12-4
d_call: NA

cdr3_aa: CASSPHDGLISNQPQHF
cdr3_nt: TGTGCCAGCAGCCCACACGACGGGCTGATAAGCAATCAGCCCCAGCATTTT
j_call: TRBJ1-5
clone_size: NA
v_call: TRBV7-8
d_call: NA

cdr3_aa: CASSSYSLNQPQHF
cdr3_nt: TGTGCCAGTAGTTCTTACAGTCTCAATCAGCCCCAGCATTTT
j_call: TRBJ1-5
clone_size: few
v_call: TRBV19
d_call: NA

cdr3_aa: CASSGFNTEAFF
cdr3_nt: TGTGCCAGCAGTGGCTTTAACACTGAAGCTTTCTTT
j_call: TRBJ1-1
clone_size: many
v_call: TRBV6-5
d_call: NA

cdr3_aa: CASSHGQKDNEQFF
cdr3_nt: TGCGCCAGCAGCCACGGACAGAAAGACAATGAGCAGTTCTTC
j_call: TRBJ2-1
clone_size: few
v_call: TRBV4-1
d_call: NA

cdr3_aa: CATSRAAKVSRGNRYEQYF
cdr3_nt: TGTGCCACCAGCAGAGCCGCCAAGGTCTCGAGAGGGAACCGCTACGAGCAGTACTTC
j_call: TRBJ2-7
clone_size: NA
v_call: TRBV15
d_call: NA

cdr3_aa: CASSLAPGGTEAFF
cdr3_nt: TGCGCCAGCAGCTTGGCCCCAGGGGGCACTGAAGCTTTCTTT
j_call: TRBJ1-1
clone_size: many
v_call: TRBV5-1
d_call: TRBD1

cdr3_aa: CASSFVVGRSYNEQFF
cdr3_nt: TGTGCCAGCAGTTTCGTGGTAGGGCGCTCCTACAATGAGCAGTTCTTC
j_call: TRBJ2-1
clone_size: NA
v_call: TRBV12-3/TRBV12-4
d_call: NA

cdr3_aa: CSVKGLAALYQETQYF
cdr3_nt: TGCAGTGTAAAGGGACTAGCGGCCTTGTACCAAGAGACCCAGTACTTC
j_call: TRBJ2-5
clone_size: many
v_call: TRBV20-1
d_call: TRBD2

cdr3_aa: CASSTQVGGGNTEAFF
cdr3_nt: TGTGCCAGCAGTACACAGGTCGGCGGGGGGAACACTGAAGCTTTCTTT
j_call: TRBJ1-1
clone_size: many
v_call: TRBV6-5
d_call: NA

cdr3_aa: CATGPGTGDEQYF
cdr3_nt: TGTGCCACCGGACCTGGGACAGGGGACGAGCAGTACTTC
j_call: TRBJ2-7
clone_size: NA
v_call: TRBV24-1
d_call: TRBD1